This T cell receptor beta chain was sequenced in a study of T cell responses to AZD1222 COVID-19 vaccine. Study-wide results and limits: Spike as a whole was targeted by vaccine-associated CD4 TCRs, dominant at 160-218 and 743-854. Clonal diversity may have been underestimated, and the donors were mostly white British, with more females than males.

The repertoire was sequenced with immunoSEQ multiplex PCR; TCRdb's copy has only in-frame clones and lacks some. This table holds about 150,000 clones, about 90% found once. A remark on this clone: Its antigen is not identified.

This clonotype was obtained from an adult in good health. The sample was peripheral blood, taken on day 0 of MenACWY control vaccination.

For the CDR3, the DNA is TGTGCCAGCAGCTGGGACGAACAGGGGCTTGCTGGAAACACCATATATTTT. It encodes CASSWDEQGLAGNTIYF. The chain has TRBV5-5 and TRBJ1-3; TRBD1 matches at 7 bases. V dropped 3 bases and J dropped 2; count of bases not matched to a gene: 11. The CDR3 totals 17 residues. Germline CDR1 SGHKS, CDR2 YYEKEE (reference sequence).